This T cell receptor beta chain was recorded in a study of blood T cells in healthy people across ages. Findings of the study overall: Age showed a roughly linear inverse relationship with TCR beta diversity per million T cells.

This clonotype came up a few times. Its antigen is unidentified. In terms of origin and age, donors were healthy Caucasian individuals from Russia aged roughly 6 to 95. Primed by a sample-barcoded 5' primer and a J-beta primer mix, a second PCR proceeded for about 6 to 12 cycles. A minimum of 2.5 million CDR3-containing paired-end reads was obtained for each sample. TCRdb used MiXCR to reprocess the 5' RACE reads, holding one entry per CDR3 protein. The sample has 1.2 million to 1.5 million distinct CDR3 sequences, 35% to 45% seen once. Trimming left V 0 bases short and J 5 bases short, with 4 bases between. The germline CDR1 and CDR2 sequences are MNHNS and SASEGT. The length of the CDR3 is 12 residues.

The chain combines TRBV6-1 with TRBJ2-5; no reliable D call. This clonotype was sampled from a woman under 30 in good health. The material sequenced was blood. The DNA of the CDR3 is TGTGCCAGCAGTGAAGCGCAGGAGACCCAGTACTTC. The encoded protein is CASSEAQETQYF.